Reported below is one T cell receptor (beta chain). Its specificity is unknown. Sequencing was at survey level. The assay was immunoSEQ multiplex PCR, and TCRdb's table has in-frame clones only and misses some. Among about 35,000 clones listed, roughly 76% were seen once. The CDR3 has 15 residues. Looked up from germline, CDR1 is MNHNS and CDR2 is SASEGT. The J segment lost 4 bases and the V segment lost 6 bases, leaving 8 bases of the junction unmatched. This sample was taken from a study of STAT5B mutations in CD4+ large granular lymphocyte leukemia. Study details: Among healthy controls, a particular HLA allele went with more CDR3 'QG' motifs.

Study-wide points: About 25% of private leukemic clonotypes occurred rarely in other patients' non-leukemic repertoires. Top patient clones used TRBV06 genes more often: 8/27 versus 2/35 in controls.

The sample comprised CD4+ T cells from blood buffy coats. This chain links TRBV6-1 with TRBJ1-2; 10 nucleotides line up with TRBD1. The sequence came from a human donor in good health. The chain's CDR3 is CASRSGQGRVYGYTF. The CDR3 bases are TGTGCCAGCAGATCGGGACAGGGGAGAGTCTATGGCTACACCTTC.